These 10 T cell receptor beta chains share one sample of origin, sequenced in a study of breast tumors, draining lymph nodes, adjacent tissues. From the multiplex PCR reads, TCRdb called clonotypes with MiXCR, one entry per CDR3 protein. The sample contains 130,000 or so distinct CDR3 sequences, about 20% of which appear only once. Breast cancer patients provided tissue from their axillary draining lymph nodes. What was sequenced was axillary lymph node tissue. These receptor sequences come from a female donor with breast cancer. Some clones in this sample may be carry-over from other donors' samples.

This clonotype was observed many times. The chain recombines TRBV20-1 with TRBJ1-6, with D hard to call. Per the germline V gene, CDR1 is DFQATT and CDR2 is SNEGSKA (reference sequence). The CDR3 is 14 residues long. The V gene lost 7 bases and the J gene lost 3 bases, with 13 bases spanning the gap. CDR3 region: CSGRAGLYNSPLHF. The CDR3 DNA reads as TGCAGTGGTAGGGCAGGTCTCTATAATTCACCCCTCCACTTT.

This clonotype came up many times. This chain uses TRBV11-3 with TRBJ2-1, with 9 bases fitting TRBD2. This CDR3 spans 14 amino acids. With 10 bases clipped from V and 6 bases from J, the junction kept 10 bases outside the gene matches. Germline values: CDR1 SGHNT, CDR2 YENEEA. The CDR3 coding sequence is TGTGCCAACCCGGGACTAGCCTTATGCAATGAGCAGTTCTTC. Translating it yields CANPGLALCNEQFF.

This clonotype showed up many times. This chain connects TRBV20-1 to TRBJ2-1; 9 bases align to TRBD2. Germline CDR1 DFQATT, CDR2 SNEGSKA (reference sequence). The CDR3 runs to 17 residues. V dropped 0 bases and J dropped 0; count of bases not matched to a gene: 6. The CDR3 here is CSARDWTSAGSYNEQFF. The CDR3 nucleotides are TGCAGTGCTAGAGATTGGACTAGCGCGGGCTCCTACAATGAGCAGTTCTTC.

V usage is TRBV29-1 and J usage is TRBJ2-1; unclear D gene. The V gene lost 0 bases and the J gene lost 8 bases, with 14 bases spanning the gap. The germline gives CDR1 SQVTM, CDR2 ANQGSEA. The CDR3 has 14 amino acids. The CDR3 loop reads CSVEDQTANDEQFF. The CDR3 nucleotides are TGCAGCGTTGAAGATCAGACGGCCAACGATGAGCAGTTCTTC.

This clonotype was observed at least ten times. CDR3 region: CASSPGLGASYEQYF. The CDR3 coding sequence is TGTGCCAGCTCACCGGGACTAGGGGCATCCTACGAGCAGTACTTC. The rearrangement uses TRBV18 and TRBJ2-7, with TRBD2 identical over 8 bases. The CDR3 extends over 15 amino acids. J was trimmed by 1 base and V by 3 bases; bases with no gene match: 5. Looked up from germline, CDR1 is KGHSH and CDR2 is LQKENI.

In its sample, this clonotype was seen many times. This sequence joins TRBV20-1 and TRBJ2-1, with D uncertain. CDR3 size: 13 residues. V lost 3 bases and J lost 6, with 12 bases in between. The germline gives CDR1 DFQATT, CDR2 SNEGSKA (reference sequence). As DNA, the CDR3 is TGCAGTGCTAGTATTCCCCAGACCAATGAGCAGTTCTTC. Translated, it gives CSASIPQTNEQFF.

This clonotype was observed at least ten times. The gene calls are TRBV20-1 and TRBJ1-5; D unclear. V was pared by 1 base and J by 4 bases, with 8 bases between. The CDR3 has 13 residues. Germline lookup yields CDR1 DFQATT and CDR2 SNEGSKA (reference sequence). The CDR3 nucleotides read TGCAGTGCTAGAGTGCAGTCGAATCAGCCCCAGCATTTT. Its translation is CSARVQSNQPQHF.

This clonotype was seen a few times. The J gene is TRBJ2-2, the V gene TRBV19; TRBD1 matches 7 bases. Losses at the gene ends were 5 bases for V and 1 base for J; bases not matched to a gene: 4. Per the germline V gene, CDR1 is LNHDA and CDR2 is SQIVND (reference sequence). The CDR3 runs 15 residues. The CDR3 bases are TGTGCCAGTAGTGCCCGACAGGGGAACACCGGGGAGCTGTTTTTT. Protein sequence: CASSARQGNTGELFF.

V is TRBV27 and J is TRBJ2-4; no definite D call. The CDR3 runs 15 residues. In germline, CDR1 is MNHEY, CDR2 SMNVEV (reference sequence). Deletions cut 1 base from V and 3 bases from J, with 10 bases between. The CDR3 nucleotides read TGTGCCAGCAGTTTATACGTCTCGGGCAAAAACATTCAGTACTTC. It translates to CASSLYVSGKNIQYF.

This clonotype was seen ten or more times. The chain links TRBV4-1 to TRBJ2-1; 14 positions match TRBD2. Germline loops: CDR1 MGHRA, CDR2 YSYEKL. This CDR3 region has 16 residues. J gave up 4 bases and V 4 bases, and 3 bases lay outside the gene matches. CDR3 coding DNA: TGCGCCAGCAGCCCCGGGACTAGCGGGAGATACAATGAGCAGTTCTTC. It is translated as CASSPGTSGRYNEQFF.